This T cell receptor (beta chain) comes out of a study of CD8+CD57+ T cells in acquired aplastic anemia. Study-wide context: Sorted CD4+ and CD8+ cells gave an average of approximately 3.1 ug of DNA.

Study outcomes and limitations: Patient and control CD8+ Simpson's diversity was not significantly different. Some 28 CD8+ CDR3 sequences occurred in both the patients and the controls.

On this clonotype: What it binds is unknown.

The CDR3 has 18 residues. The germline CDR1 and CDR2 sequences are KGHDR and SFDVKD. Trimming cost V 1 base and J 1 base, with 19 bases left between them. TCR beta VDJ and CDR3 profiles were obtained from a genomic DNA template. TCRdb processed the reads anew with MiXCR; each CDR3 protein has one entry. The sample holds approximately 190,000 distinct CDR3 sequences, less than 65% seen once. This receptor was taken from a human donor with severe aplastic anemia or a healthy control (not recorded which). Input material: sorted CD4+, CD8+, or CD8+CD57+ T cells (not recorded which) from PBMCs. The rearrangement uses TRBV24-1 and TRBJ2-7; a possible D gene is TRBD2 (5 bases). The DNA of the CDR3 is TGTGCCACCAGTGATTTCTGGCCTAGCACAAGGGATTCCTACGAGCAGTACTTC. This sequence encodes CATSDFWPSTRDSYEQYF.